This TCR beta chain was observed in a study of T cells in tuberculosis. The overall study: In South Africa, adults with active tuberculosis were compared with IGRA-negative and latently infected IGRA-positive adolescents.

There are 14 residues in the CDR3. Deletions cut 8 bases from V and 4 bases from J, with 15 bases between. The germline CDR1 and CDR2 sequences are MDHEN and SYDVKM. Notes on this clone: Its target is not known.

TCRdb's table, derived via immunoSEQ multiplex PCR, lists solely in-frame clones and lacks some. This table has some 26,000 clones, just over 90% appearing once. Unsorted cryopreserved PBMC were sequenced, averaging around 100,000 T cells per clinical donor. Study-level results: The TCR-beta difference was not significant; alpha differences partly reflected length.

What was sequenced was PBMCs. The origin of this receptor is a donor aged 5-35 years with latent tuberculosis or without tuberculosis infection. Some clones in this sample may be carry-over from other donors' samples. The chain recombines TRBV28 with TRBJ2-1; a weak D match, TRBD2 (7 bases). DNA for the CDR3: TGTGCCAGCGGAATGGGGGGGGCGTACAATGAGCAGTTCTTC. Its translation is CASGMGGAYNEQFF.